Listed below are T cell receptor beta chains from one sample, sequenced in a study of neoadjuvant anti-PD-1 for oral cavity cancer. Data came from immunoSEQ multiplex PCR; TCRdb stores just in-frame clones and leaves some out. The data hold fewer than 35,000 clones, with 87% observed a single time. This specimen consisted of PBMCs, obtained before nivolumab (anti-PD-1) treatment. The receptors originated from a person aged 35-79 years with oral cavity squamous cell carcinoma. Each CDR3 is given with its conserved first and last residue. Each record gives: clone size, D gene, J gene, V gene, CDR3 protein, CDR3 DNA. D genes are given only for firm matches. Clone size is not always given. Where it is, it says once, few, many or a class for expanded clones.

>-|-|TRBJ2-1|TRBV9
CASTFTSSYNEQFF
TGTGCCAGCACCTTTACGAGCTCCTACAATGAGCAGTTCTTC
>-|TRBD1|TRBJ1-1|TRBV6-5
CASSHRGTVNTEAFF
TGTGCCAGCAGTCACCGGGGGACAGTGAACACTGAAGCTTTCTTT
>once|-|TRBJ2-7|TRBV2
CASQDRELSYEQYF
TGTGCCAGCCAGGACAGAGAACTTTCCTACGAGCAGTACTTC
>-|-|TRBJ2-2|TRBV10-1
CASKGRDTGELFF
TGCGCCAGCAAAGGCAGGGACACCGGGGAGCTGTTTTTT
>-|-|TRBJ1-5|TRBV7-3
CASSPRRNSNQPQHF
TGTGCCAGCAGCCCAAGGAGGAATAGCAATCAGCCCCAGCATTTT
>once|-|TRBJ2-5|TRBV5-6
CASRTTILAQETQYF
TGTGCCAGCCGCACAACCATTCTAGCCCAAGAGACCCAGTACTTC
>few|TRBD1|TRBJ2-7|TRBV9
CASSINSGTGMSEQYF
TGTGCCAGCAGCATCAACTCCGGGACAGGGATGAGCGAGCAGTACTTC
>-|-|TRBJ1-1|TRBV29-1
CSVEDPTVKTEAFF
TGCAGCGTTGAAGACCCGACGGTGAAAACTGAAGCTTTCTTT
>-|TRBD1|TRBJ2-7|TRBV5-4
CASSSVGQGTSKSYEQYF
TGTGCCAGCAGCTCGGTGGGACAGGGTACCTCAAAAAGCTACGAGCAGTACTTC
>-|-|TRBJ1-5|TRBV28
CATVPGGSNQPQHF
TGTGCCACCGTCCCGGGGGGAAGCAATCAGCCCCAGCATTTT
>medium-sized|-|TRBJ2-3|TRBV14
CASSQEMRRADTQYF
TGTGCCAGCAGCCAAGAAATGAGGCGCGCAGATACGCAGTATTTT
>-|-|TRBJ2-2|TRBV11-2
CASSLGRLSGELFF
TGTGCCAGCAGCTTAGGCAGGCTCTCCGGGGAGCTGTTTTTT
>-|-|TRBJ2-4|TRBV4-1
CASSPLEGIAKNIQYF
TGCGCCAGCAGCCCGCTCGAGGGAATAGCCAAAAACATTCAGTACTTC